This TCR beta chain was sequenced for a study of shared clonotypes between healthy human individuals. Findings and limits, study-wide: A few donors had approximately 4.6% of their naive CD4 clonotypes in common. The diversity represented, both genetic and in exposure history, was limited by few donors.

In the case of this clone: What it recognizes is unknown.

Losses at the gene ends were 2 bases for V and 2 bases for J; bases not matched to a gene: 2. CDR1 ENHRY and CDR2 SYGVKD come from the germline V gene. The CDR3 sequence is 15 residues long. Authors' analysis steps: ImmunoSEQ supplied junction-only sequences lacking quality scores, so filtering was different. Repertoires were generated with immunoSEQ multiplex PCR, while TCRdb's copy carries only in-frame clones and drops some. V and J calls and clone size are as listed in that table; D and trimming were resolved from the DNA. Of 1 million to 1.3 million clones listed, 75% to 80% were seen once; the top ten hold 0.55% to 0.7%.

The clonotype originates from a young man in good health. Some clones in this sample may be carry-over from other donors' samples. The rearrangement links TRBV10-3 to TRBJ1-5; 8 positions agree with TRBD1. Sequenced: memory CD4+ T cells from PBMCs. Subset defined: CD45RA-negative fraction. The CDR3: CAISETDRGNQPQHF. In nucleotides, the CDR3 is TGTGCCATCAGTGAGACGGACAGGGGCAATCAGCCCCAGCATTTT.